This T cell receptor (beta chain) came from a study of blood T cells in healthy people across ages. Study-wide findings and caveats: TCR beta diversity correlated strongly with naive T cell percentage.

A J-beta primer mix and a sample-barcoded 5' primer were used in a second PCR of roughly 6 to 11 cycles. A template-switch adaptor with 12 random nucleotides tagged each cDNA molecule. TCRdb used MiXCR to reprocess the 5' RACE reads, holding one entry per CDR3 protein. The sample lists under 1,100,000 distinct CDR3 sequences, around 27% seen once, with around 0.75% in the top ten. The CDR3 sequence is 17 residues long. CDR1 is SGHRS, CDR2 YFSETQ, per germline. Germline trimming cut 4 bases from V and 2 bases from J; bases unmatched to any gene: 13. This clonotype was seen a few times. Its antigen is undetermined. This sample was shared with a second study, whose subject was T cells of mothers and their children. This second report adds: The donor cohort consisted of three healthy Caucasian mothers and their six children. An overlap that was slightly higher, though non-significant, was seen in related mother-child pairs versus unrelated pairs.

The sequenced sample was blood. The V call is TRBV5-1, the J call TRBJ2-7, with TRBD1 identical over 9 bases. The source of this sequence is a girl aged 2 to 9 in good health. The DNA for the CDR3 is TGCGCCAGCAGCCTATTATCCGGGACAGGGAGGACCTACGAGCAGTACTTC. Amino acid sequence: CASSLLSGTGRTYEQYF. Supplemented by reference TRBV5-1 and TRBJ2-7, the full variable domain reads KAGVTQTPRYLIKTRGQQVTLSCSPISGHRSVSWYQQTPGQGLQFLFEYFSETQRNKGNFPGRFSGRQFSNSRSEMNVSTLELGDSALYLCASSLLSGTGRTYEQYFGPGTRLTVT.